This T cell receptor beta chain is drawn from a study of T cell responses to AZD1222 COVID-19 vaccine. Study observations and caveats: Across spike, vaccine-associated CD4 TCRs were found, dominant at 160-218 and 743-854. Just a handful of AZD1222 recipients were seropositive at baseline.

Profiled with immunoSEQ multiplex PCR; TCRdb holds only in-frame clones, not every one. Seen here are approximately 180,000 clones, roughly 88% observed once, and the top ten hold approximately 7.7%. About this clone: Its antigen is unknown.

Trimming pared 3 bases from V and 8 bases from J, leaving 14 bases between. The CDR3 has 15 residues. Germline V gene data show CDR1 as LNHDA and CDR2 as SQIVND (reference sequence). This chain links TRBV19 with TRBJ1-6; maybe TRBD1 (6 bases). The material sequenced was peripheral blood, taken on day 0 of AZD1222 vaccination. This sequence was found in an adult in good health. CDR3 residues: CASSMAGAGHSPLHF. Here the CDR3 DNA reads TGTGCCAGTAGTATGGCGGGGGCGGGCCATTCACCCCTCCACTTT. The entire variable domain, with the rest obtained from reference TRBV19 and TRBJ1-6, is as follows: DGGITQSPKYLFRKEGQNVTLSCEQNLNHDAMYWYRQDPGQGLRLIYYSQIVNDFQKGDIAEGYSVSREKKESFPLTVTSAQKNPTAFYLCASSMAGAGHSPLHFGNGTRLTVT.